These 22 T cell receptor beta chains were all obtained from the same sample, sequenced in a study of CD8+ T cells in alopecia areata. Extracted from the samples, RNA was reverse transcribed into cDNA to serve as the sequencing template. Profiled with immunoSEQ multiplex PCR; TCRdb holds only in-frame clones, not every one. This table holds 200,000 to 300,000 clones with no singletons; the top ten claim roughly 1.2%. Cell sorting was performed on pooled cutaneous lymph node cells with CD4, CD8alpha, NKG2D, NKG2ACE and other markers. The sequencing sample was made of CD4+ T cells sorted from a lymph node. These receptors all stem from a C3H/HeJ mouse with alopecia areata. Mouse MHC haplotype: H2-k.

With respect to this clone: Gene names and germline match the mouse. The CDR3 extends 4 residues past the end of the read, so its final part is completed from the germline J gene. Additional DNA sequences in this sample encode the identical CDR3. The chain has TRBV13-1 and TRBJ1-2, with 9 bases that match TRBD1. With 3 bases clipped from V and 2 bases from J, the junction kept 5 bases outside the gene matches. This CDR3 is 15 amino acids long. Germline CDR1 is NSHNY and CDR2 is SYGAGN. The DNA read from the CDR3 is TGTGCCAGCAGTGGAACAGGGGGCCGGAACTCC. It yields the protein CASSGTGGRNS. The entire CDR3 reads CASSGTGGRNSDYTF.

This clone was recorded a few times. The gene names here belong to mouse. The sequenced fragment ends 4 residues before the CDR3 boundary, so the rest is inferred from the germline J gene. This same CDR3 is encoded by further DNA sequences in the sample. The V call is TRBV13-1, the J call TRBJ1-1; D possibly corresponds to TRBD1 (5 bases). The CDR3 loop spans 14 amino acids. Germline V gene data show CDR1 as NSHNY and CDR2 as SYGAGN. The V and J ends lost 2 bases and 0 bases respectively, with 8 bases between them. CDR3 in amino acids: CASSEDRANTEVFF. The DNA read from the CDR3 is TGTGCCAGCAGTGAAGACAGAGCAAACACA.

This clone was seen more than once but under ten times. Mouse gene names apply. The sequenced part of the CDR3 DNA is TGTGCCTGGAGTCAGGGGACAGGGGCAAACACCGGG. It is translated as CAWSQGTGANTG. The entire CDR3 sequence reads CAWSQGTGANTGQLYF. J is TRBJ2-2 and V is TRBV31; 10 bases line up with TRBD1. The observed sequence ends 4 residues before the CDR3 terminus, with the missing tail filled in from the germline J gene. The J segment lost 0 bases and the V segment lost 1 base, leaving 2 bases of the junction unmatched. Germline V gives CDR1 GKSSPN, CDR2 SITVG. The CDR3 runs 16 residues.

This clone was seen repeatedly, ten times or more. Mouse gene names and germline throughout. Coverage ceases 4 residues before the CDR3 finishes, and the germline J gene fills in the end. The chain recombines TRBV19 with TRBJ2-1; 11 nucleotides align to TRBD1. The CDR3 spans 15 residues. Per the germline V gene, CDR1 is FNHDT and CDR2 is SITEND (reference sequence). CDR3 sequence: CASSDRDRGRAEQFF. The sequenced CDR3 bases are TGTGCCAGCAGTGACCGGGACAGGGGGAGGGCT.

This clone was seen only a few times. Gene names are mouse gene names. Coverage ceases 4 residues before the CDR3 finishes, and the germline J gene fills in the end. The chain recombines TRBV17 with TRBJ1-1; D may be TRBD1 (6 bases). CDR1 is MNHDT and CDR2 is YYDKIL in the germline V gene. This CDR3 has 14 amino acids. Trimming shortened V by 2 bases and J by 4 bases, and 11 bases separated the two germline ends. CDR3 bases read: TGTGCTAGCAGTAGACAGGGGAGGGGCACA. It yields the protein CASSRQGRGT. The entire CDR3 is CASSRQGRGTEVFF.

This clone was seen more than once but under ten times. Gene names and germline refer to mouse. The CDR3 sequence is CASSHQVYEQYF. The sequenced CDR3 bases are TGTGCCAGCAGTCATCAGGTTTAT. The chain employs TRBV19 and TRBJ2-7; D gene uncertain. The read stops 4 residues short of the end of the CDR3; the missing end is completed from the germline J gene. Germline V gene data show CDR1 as FNHDT and CDR2 as SITEND (reference sequence). This CDR3 spans 12 amino acids.

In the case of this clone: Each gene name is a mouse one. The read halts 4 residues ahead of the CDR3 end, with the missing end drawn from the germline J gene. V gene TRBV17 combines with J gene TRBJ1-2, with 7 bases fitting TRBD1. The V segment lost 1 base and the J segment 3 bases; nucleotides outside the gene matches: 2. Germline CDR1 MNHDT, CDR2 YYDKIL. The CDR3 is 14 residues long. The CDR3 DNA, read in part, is TGTGCTAGCAGTAGAGGCACAGGGGACTCC. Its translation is CASSRGTGDS. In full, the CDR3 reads CASSRGTGDSDYTF.

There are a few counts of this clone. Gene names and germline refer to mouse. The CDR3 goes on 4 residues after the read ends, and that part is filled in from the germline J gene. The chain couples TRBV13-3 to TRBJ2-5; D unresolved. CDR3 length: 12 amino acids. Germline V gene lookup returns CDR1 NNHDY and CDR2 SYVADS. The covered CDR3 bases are TGTGCCAGCAGCTCCCTCAGGGAC. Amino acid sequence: CASSSLRD. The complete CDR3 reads CASSSLRDTQYF.

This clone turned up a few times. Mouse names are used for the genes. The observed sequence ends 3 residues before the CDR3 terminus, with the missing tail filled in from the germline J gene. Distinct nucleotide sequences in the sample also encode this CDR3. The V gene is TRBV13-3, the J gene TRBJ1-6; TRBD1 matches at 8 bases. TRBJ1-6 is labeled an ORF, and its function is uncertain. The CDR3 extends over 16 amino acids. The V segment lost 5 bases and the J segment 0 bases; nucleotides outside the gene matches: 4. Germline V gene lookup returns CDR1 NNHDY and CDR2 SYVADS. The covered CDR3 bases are TGTGCCAGCAGCGACAGGGGAAATTCCTATAATTCGCCC. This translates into CASSDRGNSYNSP. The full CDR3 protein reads CASSDRGNSYNSPLYF.

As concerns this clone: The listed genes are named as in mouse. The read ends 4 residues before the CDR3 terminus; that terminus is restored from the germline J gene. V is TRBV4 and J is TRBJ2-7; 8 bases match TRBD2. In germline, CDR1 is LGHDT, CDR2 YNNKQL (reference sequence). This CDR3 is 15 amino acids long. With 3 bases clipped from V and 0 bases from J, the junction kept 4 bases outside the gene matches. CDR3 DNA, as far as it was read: TGTGCCAGCAGCTATTGGGGGGGGAGCTCCTAT. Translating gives CASSYWGGSSY. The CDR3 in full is CASSYWGGSSYEQYF.

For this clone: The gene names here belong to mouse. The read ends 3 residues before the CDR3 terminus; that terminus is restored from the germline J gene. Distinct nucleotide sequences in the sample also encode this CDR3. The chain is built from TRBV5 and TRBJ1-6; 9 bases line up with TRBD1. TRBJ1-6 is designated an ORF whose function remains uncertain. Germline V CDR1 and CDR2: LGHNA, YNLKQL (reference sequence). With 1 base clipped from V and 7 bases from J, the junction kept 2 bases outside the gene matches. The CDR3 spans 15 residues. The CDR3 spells CASSQGTGENSPLYF. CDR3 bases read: TGTGCCAGCAGCCAAGGGACAGGGGAGAATTCGCCC.

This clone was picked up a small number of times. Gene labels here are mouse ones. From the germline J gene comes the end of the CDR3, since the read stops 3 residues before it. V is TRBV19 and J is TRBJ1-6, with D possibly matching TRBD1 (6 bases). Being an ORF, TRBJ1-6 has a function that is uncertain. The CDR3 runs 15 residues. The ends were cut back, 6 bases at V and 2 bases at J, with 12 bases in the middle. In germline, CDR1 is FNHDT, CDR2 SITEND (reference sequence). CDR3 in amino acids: CASNTGFAYNSPLYF. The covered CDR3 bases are TGTGCCAGCAATACAGGGTTTGCCTATAATTCGCCC.

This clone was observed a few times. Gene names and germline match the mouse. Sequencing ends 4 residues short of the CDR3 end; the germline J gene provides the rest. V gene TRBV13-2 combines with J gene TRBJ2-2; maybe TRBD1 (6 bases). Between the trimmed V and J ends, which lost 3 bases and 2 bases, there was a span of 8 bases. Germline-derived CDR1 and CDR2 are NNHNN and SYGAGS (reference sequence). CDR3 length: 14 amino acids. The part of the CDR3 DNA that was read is TGTGCCAGCGGTGCCAGGGGCAACACCGGG. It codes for CASGARGNTG. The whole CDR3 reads CASGARGNTGQLYF.

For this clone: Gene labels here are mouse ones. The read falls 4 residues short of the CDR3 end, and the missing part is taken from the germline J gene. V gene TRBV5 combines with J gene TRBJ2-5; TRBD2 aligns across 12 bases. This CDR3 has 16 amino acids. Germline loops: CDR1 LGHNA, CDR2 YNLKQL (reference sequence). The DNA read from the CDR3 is TGTGCCAGCAGCCCCCGACTGGGGGGGCGCTTGGAC. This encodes CASSPRLGGRLD. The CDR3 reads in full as CASSPRLGGRLDTQYF.

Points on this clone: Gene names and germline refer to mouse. The CDR3 sequence: CASKTETGNTGQLYF. The part of the CDR3 DNA that was read is TGTGCCAGCAAAACTGAAACAGGGAACACCGGG. V gene TRBV13-1 combines with J gene TRBJ2-2; tentative D call: TRBD1 (6 bases). The read ends 4 residues early relative to the CDR3; the germline J gene fills the gap. The CDR3 length is 15 residues. With 6 bases removed from V and 2 bases from J, the gap between germline ends came to 14 bases. From germline, CDR1 is NSHNY and CDR2 SYGAGN.

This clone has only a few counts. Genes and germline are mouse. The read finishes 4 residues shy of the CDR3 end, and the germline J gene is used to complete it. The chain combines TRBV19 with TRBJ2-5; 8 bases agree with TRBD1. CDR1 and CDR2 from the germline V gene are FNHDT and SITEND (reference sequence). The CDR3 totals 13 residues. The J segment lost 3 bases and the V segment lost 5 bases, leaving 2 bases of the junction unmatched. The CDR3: CASRTGEQDTQYF. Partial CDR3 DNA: TGTGCCAGCAGGACAGGGGAACAAGAC.

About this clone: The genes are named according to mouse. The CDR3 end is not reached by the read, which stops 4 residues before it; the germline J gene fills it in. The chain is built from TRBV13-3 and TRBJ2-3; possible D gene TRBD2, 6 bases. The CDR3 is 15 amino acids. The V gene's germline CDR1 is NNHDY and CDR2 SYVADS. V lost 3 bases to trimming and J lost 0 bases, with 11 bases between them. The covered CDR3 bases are TGTGCCAGCAGTGGGACTGCCCCTAGTGCAGAA. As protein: CASSGTAPSAE. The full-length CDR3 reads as CASSGTAPSAETLYF.

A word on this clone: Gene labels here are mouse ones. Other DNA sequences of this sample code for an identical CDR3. The CDR3 bases that were read are TGTGCCTGGAGCCGGGACACGGCAAACTCC. Its protein is CAWSRDTANS. The entire CDR3 protein is CAWSRDTANSDYTF. The rearrangement uses TRBV31 and TRBJ1-2, with D possibly TRBD1 on 6 matching bases. The observed sequence ends 4 residues before the CDR3 terminus, with the missing tail filled in from the germline J gene. Germline V gene sequence: CDR1 GKSSPN, CDR2 SITVG. V was cut by 3 bases and J by 0 bases, with 11 bases left in between. CDR3 length: 14 amino acids. The full variable domain, rest sourced from reference TRBV31 and TRBJ1-2, is AQTIHQWPVAEIKAVGSPLSLGCTIKGKSSPNLYWYWQATGGTLQQLFYSITVGQVESVVQLNLSASRPKDDQFILSTEKLLLSHSGFYLCAWSRDTANSDYTFGSGTRLLVI.

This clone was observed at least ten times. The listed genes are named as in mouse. CDR3 sequence: CASSLGQYEQYF. The CDR3 DNA, read in part, is TGTGCCAGCAGCCTGGGACAATAT. The chain has TRBV5 and TRBJ2-7; possibly TRBD1 for D (6 bases). The CDR3 goes on 4 residues after the read ends, and that part is filled in from the germline J gene. Germline loops: CDR1 LGHNA, CDR2 YNLKQL (reference sequence). The CDR3 is 12 residues long.

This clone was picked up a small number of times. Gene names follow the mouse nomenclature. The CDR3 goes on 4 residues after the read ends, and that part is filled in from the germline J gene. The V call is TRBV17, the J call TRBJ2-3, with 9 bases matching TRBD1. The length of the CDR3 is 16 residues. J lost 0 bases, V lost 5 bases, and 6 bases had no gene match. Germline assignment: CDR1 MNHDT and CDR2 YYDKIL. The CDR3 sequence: CASSVPGQGSAETLYF. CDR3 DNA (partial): TGTGCTAGCAGTGTTCCGGGACAGGGAAGTGCAGAA.

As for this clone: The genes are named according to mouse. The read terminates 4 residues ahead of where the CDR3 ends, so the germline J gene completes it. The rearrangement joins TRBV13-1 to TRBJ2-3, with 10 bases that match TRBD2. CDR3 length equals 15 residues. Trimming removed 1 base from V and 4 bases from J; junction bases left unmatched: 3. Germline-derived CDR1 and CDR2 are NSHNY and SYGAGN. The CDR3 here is CASSDHWGGSETLYF. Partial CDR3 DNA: TGTGCCAGCAGTGATCACTGGGGGGGATCAGAA.

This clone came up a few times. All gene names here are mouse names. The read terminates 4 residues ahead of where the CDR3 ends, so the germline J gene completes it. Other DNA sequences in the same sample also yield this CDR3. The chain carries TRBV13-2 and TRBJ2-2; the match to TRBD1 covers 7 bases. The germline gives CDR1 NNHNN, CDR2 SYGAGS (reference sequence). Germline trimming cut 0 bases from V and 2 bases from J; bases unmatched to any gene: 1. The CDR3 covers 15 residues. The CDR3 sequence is CASGDARGNTGQLYF. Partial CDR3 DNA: TGTGCCAGCGGTGATGCCAGGGGGAACACCGGG.